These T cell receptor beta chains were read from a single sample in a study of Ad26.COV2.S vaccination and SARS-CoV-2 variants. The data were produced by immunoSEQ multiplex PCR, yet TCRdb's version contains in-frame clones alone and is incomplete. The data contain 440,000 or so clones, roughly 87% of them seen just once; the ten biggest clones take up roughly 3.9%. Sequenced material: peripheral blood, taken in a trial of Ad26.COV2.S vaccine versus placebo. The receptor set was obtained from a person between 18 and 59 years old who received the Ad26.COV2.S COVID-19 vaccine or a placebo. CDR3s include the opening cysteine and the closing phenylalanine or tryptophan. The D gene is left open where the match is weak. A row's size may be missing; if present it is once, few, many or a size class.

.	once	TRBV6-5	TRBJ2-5	TGTGCCAGCAGGGCACTGGGACAAAACCAAGAGACCCAGTACTTC	CASRALGQNQETQYF
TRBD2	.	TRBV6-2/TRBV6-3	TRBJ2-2	TGTGCCAGCAGTTATGGTCCTAGCGGGAACACCGGGGAGCTGTTTTTT	CASSYGPSGNTGELFF
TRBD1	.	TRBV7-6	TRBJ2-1	TGTGCCAGCAGCTTACCCGGTGATCCCCAGGGGGCTGTATACAATGAGCAGTTCTTC	CASSLPGDPQGAVYNEQFF
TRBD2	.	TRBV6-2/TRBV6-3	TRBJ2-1	TGTGCCAGCAGTCTTAGACTAGCGGGGTACAATGAGCAGTTCTTC	CASSLRLAGYNEQFF
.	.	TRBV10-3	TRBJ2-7	TGTGCCATCGCGGGCCGGGACGGAGATTACGAGCAGTACTTC	CAIAGRDGDYEQYF
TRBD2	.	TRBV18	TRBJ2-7	TGTGCCAGCTCACCACCGGCTAGCGGGGTTAACTACGAGCAGTACTTC	CASSPPASGVNYEQYF
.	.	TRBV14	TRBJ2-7	TGTGCCAGCAGCCCTCGGACAATCTCCTACGAGCAGTACTTC	CASSPRTISYEQYF
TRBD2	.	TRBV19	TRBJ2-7	TGTGCCAGTAGTATCGCGATAGCGGGCTCCTACGAGCAGTACTTC	CASSIAIAGSYEQYF
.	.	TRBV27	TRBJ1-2	TGTGCCAGCAGTTTAGGGCAGGGATATGGCTACACCTTC	CASSLGQGYGYTF
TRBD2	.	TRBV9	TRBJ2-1	TGTGCCAGCAGCGTAGGAGCTAGCGGGAGTCACAATGAGCAGTTCTTC	CASSVGASGSHNEQFF
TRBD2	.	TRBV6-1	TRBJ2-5	TGTGCCAGCAGTGAAGTTAGCGGGAGGGGAGGAGAGACCCAGTACTTC	CASSEVSGRGGETQYF
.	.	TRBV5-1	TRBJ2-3	TGCGCCAGCAGCTTGGTGGGGAATGGGGCAGATACGCAGTATTTT	CASSLVGNGADTQYF
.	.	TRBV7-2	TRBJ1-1	TGTGCCAGCAGCTCCGCCCAGGGCTACACTGAAGCTTTCTTT	CASSSAQGYTEAFF
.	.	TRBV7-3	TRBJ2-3	TGTGCCAGCAGCTTAACGCGAGAGACGCAGTATTTT	CASSLTRETQYF
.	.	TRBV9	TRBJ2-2	TGTGCCAGCAGCGTAGGGGGGGAGAGCGCCGGGGAGCTGTTTTTT	CASSVGGESAGELFF